The sequence of this T cell receptor beta chain was determined in a study of shared clonotypes between healthy human individuals (dated by TCRdb to 2020 to 2022). For context, the study as a whole: A couple of women and a few men aged 18 to 49 years were included in the cohort. The study deeply sequenced blood TCR repertoires of about 5 healthy adults to estimate repertoire size and the extent of clonotype sharing between individuals. Leukapheresis yielded between about 0.94 and 9.5 billion PBMCs per donor. For each donor, CD4 naive and CD4 memory were each given three plates, CD8 naive was given two plates, and CD8 memory was given one plate. To increase sequencing depth and limit assay-specific biases, TCR repertoire library preparation and sequencing were carried out by different laboratories using diverse techniques.

Using the deep immunoSEQ assay, TCR CDR3 regions were amplified from genomic DNA by multiplex PCR. Extracted genomic DNA from each cell subset was spread evenly across all wells of several immunoSEQ 96-well plates, with each plate serving as a replicate. Each replicate PCR for sorted subsets received approximately 200 ng genomic DNA, equal to tens of thousands of T cell genomes. Purified libraries were quantified with a Qubit 3.0 fluorometer, sized on a Bioanalyzer 2100, and re-quantified with the KAPA Library Quantification kit. A separate single-read 150-cycle Illumina NextSeq 550 flow cell was used to sequence each immunoSEQ 96-well plate. Concerning the study's data processing: Because only junctional sequences without quality scores were contained in the immunoSEQ output, filtering matching that applied to full-length reads could not be performed. To assign V/J genes and CDR3, sequences were annotated against IMGT germline references using PyIR, a Python wrapper for IgBLAST v1.9. Reads were filtered out if the reads had weak V/J assignments (E-value above 1e-6), no CDR3, stop codons, out-of-frame junctions, or ambiguous translated residues. V3J clonotypes were defined as sequences sharing the same inferred V gene, J gene, and CDR3 amino acid sequence. The percentage overlap between two repertoires was calculated by dividing the number of shared unique clonotypes by the size of the smaller repertoire. RTK rarefaction, the Chao1 estimator, and Recon v2.1 estimates of unobserved clonotypes were used to assess repertoire richness. For all TCRbeta clonotypes obtained by the gDNA method from several donors, generation probabilities were computed with OLGA. TCRdb provides this immuneACCESS table in a form limited to in-frame rearrangements. Some clones are lacking; in checked studies, under half of them reflect an unresolved V gene, and why the rest are absent is not known. Clone size and V and J calls were adopted from that table, with D and trimming inferred from the DNA. A total of millions of clones appear in this sample, about 95% of them only once. 1.1% of the sample lies in the top ten.

CD8 naive samples consisted of CD45RO-negative cells that were positively selected for CCR7, yielding a CD45RA+CCR7+ population without TemRA cells. The donors were healthy, HIV-negative adults with no recently reported acute infections or vaccinations. Only Caucasian adults living in Nashville, Tennessee, USA were represented among the donors. Blood was obtained by leukapheresis, after which PBMCs were separated by Ficoll-Histopaque density gradient centrifugation and cryopreserved in liquid nitrogen vapor phase. Purity and quantity of every magnetically sorted T cell population were checked by analytical flow cytometry. Each sorted fraction had its genomic DNA isolated and then quantified by UV absorbance on a Nanodrop 2000c. The CDR3 covers 14 residues, taking in both the cysteine and the phenylalanine. Kept here is only the CDR3 DNA, which spans 42 bases and is read in frame from base 1. Taken from the germline V gene, the CDR1 and CDR2 loops are MNHEY and SVGAGI. The junction shows trimming of 3 bases on V and 3 bases on J, plus 10 bases between the germline ends.

General conclusions and limits of the study: Sharing across several donors was observed for 5% to 6.5% of naive CD4, 3% to 3.5% of naive CD8, 2% to 2.5% of memory CD4, and over 0.3% of memory CD8 clonotypes. The small number of donors limited the genetic and exposure-history diversity represented. Higher generation probabilities were observed for clonotypes shared by all four sorted-subset donors than for non-shared clonotypes. Only blood was sampled, and tissue TCR repertoires likely differ from those in blood. Naive subsets generally had larger estimated clonotype richness than memory subsets did. Based on pairwise subsampling, the degree of clonotype sharing among donors was expected to be affected by sequencing depth. Rarefaction of sorted-subset datasets indicated incomplete sequencing despite the large sequencing depth.

About this clone: Its binding antigen is unknown. Per-base qualities were not stored, and no clone one base away is much larger.

The chain is assembled from TRBV6-5 and TRBJ2-3; no D gene is confidently identified. The sample taken for sequencing was naive CD8+ T cells sorted from blood. In the paper's terms, the cell subset or site label means: CD45RA+CCR7+. This receptor was obtained from a man younger than 35 in good health. DNA sequence: TGTGCCAGCAGTTATAATCCCGGAACAGATACGCAGTATTTT. Its translation is CASSYNPGTDTQYF.